What follows describes a single T cell receptor (beta chain). The antigen remains undetermined. This record comes from a study of T cell repertoires in cytomegalovirus infection. Study-wide context: CMV epitopes in the study were HLA-C-restricted (recently identified) and HLA-B-restricted (well studied). From public TCR beta signatures came an indication of both CMV infection and matching HLA type.

Study conclusions and caveats: Summed frequency of shared TCR beta families picked out CMV carriers who also had the relevant HLA.

Per the germline V gene, CDR1 is MNHGY and CDR2 is SAAAGT. The CDR3 sequence is 15 residues long. V trimming: 2 bases; J trimming: 4 bases; junction bases outside the gene matches: 5. TCRdb redid the calling of the reads with MiXCR, one entry per CDR3 protein. The sample includes approximately 340,000 distinct CDR3 sequences, just under 30% seen only once; the top ten take around 20%. The chain combines TRBV6-8 with TRBJ1-2, with 9 bases lining up with TRBD1. The clonotype comes from a human donor in good health (CMV status not recorded). Some clones in this sample may be carry-over from other donors' samples. This specimen was cultured PBMCs, taken from culture after CMV antigen stimulation. This chain's CDR3 is CASSYKDRGFYGYTF. DNA for the CDR3: TGTGCCAGCAGTTACAAGGACAGGGGATTCTATGGCTACACCTTC.